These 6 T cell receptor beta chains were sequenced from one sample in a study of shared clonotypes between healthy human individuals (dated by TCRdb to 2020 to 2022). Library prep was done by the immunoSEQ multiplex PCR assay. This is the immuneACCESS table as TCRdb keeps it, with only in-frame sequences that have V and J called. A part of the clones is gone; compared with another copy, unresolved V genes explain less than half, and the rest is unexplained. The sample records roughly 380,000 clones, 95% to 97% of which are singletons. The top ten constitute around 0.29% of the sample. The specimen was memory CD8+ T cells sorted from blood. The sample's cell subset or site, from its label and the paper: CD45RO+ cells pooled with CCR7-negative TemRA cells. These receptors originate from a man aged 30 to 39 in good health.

The CDR3 loop reads CASSIVGASYEQYF. The CDR3, as DNA: TGTGCCAGTAGTATAGTGGGGGCCTCCTACGAGCAGTACTTC. The genes are TRBV19 and TRBJ2-7; a possible D gene is TRBD1 (6 bases). CDR3 length: 14 residues. Germline-derived CDR1 and CDR2 are LNHDA and SQIVND (reference sequence). The V gene lost 1 base and the J gene lost 0 bases, with 7 bases spanning the gap.

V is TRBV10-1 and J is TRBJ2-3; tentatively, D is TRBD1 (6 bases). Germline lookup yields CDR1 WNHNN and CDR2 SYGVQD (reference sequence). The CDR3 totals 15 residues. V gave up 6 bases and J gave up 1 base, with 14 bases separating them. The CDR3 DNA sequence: TGCGCCAGCAGGAGACAGGATGGGGGCACAGATACGCAGTATTTT. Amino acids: CASRRQDGGTDTQYF.

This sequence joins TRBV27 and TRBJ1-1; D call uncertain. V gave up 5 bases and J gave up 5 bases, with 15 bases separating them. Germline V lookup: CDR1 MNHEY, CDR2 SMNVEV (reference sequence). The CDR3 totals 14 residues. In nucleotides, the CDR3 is TGTGCCAGCAGTCCGGCCCTTGGTAGTACTGAAGCTTTCTTT. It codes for CASSPALGSTEAFF.

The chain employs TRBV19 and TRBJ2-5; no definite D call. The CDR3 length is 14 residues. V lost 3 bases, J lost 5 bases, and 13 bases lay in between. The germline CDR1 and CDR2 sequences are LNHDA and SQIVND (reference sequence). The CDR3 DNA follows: TGTGCCAGTAGTATTGGCTTAGGAGCGGAGACCCAGTACTTC. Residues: CASSIGLGAETQYF.

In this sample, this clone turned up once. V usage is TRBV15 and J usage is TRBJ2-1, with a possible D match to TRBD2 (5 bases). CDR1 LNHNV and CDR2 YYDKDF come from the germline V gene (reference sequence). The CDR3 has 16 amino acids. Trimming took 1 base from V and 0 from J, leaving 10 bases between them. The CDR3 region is CATSRAGESSYNEQFF. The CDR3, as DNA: TGTGCCACCAGCAGAGCCGGGGAGAGCTCCTACAATGAGCAGTTCTTC.

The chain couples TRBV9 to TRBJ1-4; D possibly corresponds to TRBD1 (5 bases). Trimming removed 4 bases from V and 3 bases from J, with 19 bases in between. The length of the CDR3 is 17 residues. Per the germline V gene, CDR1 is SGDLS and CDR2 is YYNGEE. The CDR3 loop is CASSFLGKGRPNEKLFF. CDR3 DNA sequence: TGTGCCAGCAGCTTCCTAGGAAAGGGGAGACCTAATGAAAAACTGTTTTTT. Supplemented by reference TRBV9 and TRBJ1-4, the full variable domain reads DSGVTQTPKHLITATGQRVTLRCSPRSGDLSVYWYQQSLDQGLQFLIQYYNGEERAKGNILERFSAQQFPDLHSELNLSSLELGDSALYFCASSFLGKGRPNEKLFFGSGTQLSVL.